Following are 19 T cell receptor beta chains from one sample sequenced in a study of blood T cell repertoires in COVID-19. The repertoire was sequenced with immunoSEQ multiplex PCR; TCRdb's copy has only in-frame clones and lacks some. Of 60,000 or so clones in the sample, 70% to 90% are singletons; the top ten hold 14% to 15%. Sequencing was done on a sample of peripheral blood. Receptors were obtained from a man older than 75 with acute or convalescent COVID-19.

This rearrangement joins TRBV6-5 to TRBJ2-1; 9 nucleotides agree with TRBD1. The germline gives CDR1 MNHEY, CDR2 SVGAGI. Losses at the gene ends were 6 bases for V and 1 base for J; bases not matched to a gene: 4. This CDR3 spans 15 amino acids. CDR3 amino acids: CASRRDRVSYNEQFF. CDR3 nucleotide sequence: TGTGCCAGCAGGAGGGACAGGGTGTCCTACAATGAGCAGTTCTTC.

The CDR3 nucleotides are TGTGCCAGCAGCGGGAGCCCGAATCAGCCCCAGCATTTT. Translated: CASSGSPNQPQHF. The chain uses TRBV9 and TRBJ1-5; D is undetermined. The germline CDR1 and CDR2 sequences are SGDLS and YYNGEE. Between the trimmed V and J ends, which lost 3 bases and 4 bases, there was a span of 8 bases. This CDR3 comprises 13 residues.

This clone was counted a single time. This rearrangement joins TRBV27 to TRBJ2-3, with D possibly being TRBD1 (5 bases). The CDR3 consists of 14 residues. Germline CDR1 and CDR2: MNHEY and SMNVEV (reference sequence). V was pared by 0 bases and J by 1 base, with 5 bases between. This CDR3 reads CASSLSGGTDTQYF. Here the CDR3 DNA reads TGTGCCAGCAGTTTATCAGGGGGCACAGATACGCAGTATTTT.

The chain is built from TRBV7-9 and TRBJ2-1; D may be TRBD1 (6 bases). The CDR3 is made up of 16 amino acids. Germline assignment: CDR1 SEHNR and CDR2 FQNEAQ (reference sequence). The V and J ends lost 5 bases and 3 bases respectively, with 17 bases between them. CDR3 in amino acids: CASSHLAGVNYNEQFF. DNA of the CDR3: TGTGCCAGCAGCCACCTCGCAGGGGTAAACTACAATGAGCAGTTCTTC.

V is TRBV5-1 and J is TRBJ2-2; 12 positions agree with TRBD1. After removal of 5 bases from V and 4 bases from J, the junction contained 6 bases not matched to a gene. The CDR3 extends over 16 amino acids. The germline gives CDR1 SGHRS, CDR2 YFSETQ. CDR3 DNA sequence: TGCGCCAGCAGACCAGTGGGACAGGGGGCCACCGGGGAGCTGTTTTTT. This gives the protein CASRPVGQGATGELFF.

In its sample, this clone was seen a few times. This chain connects TRBV11-2 to TRBJ1-2, with a tentative D call TRBD1 (5 bases). Germline V gene data show CDR1 as SGHAT and CDR2 as FQNNGV. The CDR3 totals 13 residues. V lost 5 bases, J lost 4 bases, and 11 bases lay in between. CDR3 DNA sequence: TGTGCCAGCAGCCGATGGGGGGTCTATGGCTACACCTTC. Protein: CASSRWGVYGYTF.

This clone has just a few counts. The chain combines TRBV3-1 (or the pseudogene TRBV3-2) with TRBJ2-7, with 8 bases matching TRBD2. V gave up 3 bases and J gave up 1 base; unmatched junction bases: 5. The germline gives CDR1 LGHDT, CDR2 YNNKEL (reference sequence). The CDR3 sequence is 15 residues long. Here the CDR3 reads CASSHVSGASYEQYF. DNA of the CDR3: TGTGCCAGCAGCCATGTTAGCGGGGCGTCCTACGAGCAGTACTTC.

The chain links TRBV5-5 to TRBJ1-1, with TRBD1 as a possible D gene (5 bases). Germline CDR1 SGHKS, CDR2 YYEKEE (reference sequence). V was shortened by 3 bases and J by 1 base, with 7 bases between the two germline ends. The CDR3 extends over 13 amino acids. CDR3 bases: TGTGCCAGCAGCTCTCAGGGGAACACTGAAGCTTTCTTT. This codes for CASSSQGNTEAFF. Supplemented by reference TRBV5-5 and TRBJ1-1, the full variable domain reads DAGVTQSPTHLIKTRGQQVTLRCSPISGHKSVSWYQQVLGQGPQFIFQYYEKEERGRGNFPDRFSARQFPNYSSELNVNALLLGDSALYLCASSSQGNTEAFFGQGTRLTVV.

V is TRBV5-4 and J is TRBJ2-4; D possibly corresponds to TRBD1 (6 bases). Between the trimmed V and J ends, which lost 2 bases and 7 bases, there was a span of 13 bases. Germline V gene sequence: CDR1 SGHNT, CDR2 YYREEE (reference sequence). The CDR3 is 14 residues long. CDR3 sequence (DNA): TGTGCCAGCAGCTTACCGGGACAAAATAACATTCAGTACTTC. Its protein product is CASSLPGQNNIQYF.

The chain carries TRBV5-1 and TRBJ2-2; 8 nucleotides agree with TRBD1. Germline V CDR1 and CDR2: SGHRS, YFSETQ. Germline trimming cut 1 base from V and 2 bases from J; bases unmatched to any gene: 13. The CDR3 runs 19 residues. The CDR3 loop is CASSLRTGSIATNTGELFF. CDR3 nucleotide sequence: TGCGCCAGCAGCTTGAGGACAGGGTCGATCGCCACTAACACCGGGGAGCTGTTTTTT.

This chain uses TRBV6-5 with TRBJ1-6, with D perhaps matching TRBD1 (6 bases). V shed 4 bases and J shed 7 bases, with 14 bases lying between them. The CDR3 spans 15 residues. Germline CDR1 reads MNHEY; CDR2 reads SVGAGI. CDR3 nucleotides: TGTGCCAGCAGTTTTGAACAGGGTATGAATTCACCCCTCCACTTT. This codes for CASSFEQGMNSPLHF.

The chain joins TRBV13 to TRBJ2-1; D not resolved. The V end was cut by 5 bases, the J end by 0 bases, with 11 bases between. The CDR3 sequence is 15 residues long. Germline V lookup: CDR1 PRHDT, CDR2 FYEKMQ (reference sequence). The DNA for the CDR3 is TGTGCCAGCAGCATCCAGGAAAGCTCCTACAATGAGCAGTTCTTC. Translating gives CASSIQESSYNEQFF. Supplemented by reference TRBV13 and TRBJ2-1, the full variable domain reads AAGVIQSPRHLIKEKRETATLKCYPIPRHDTVYWYQQGPGQDPQFLISFYEKMQSDKGSIPDRFSAQQFSDYHSELNMSSLELGDSALYFCASSIQESSYNEQFFGPGTRLTVL.

This rearrangement joins TRBV11-2 to TRBJ2-1, with 14 bases matching TRBD2. The junction had 7 bases not matched to a gene; V was cut back by 5 bases and J by 7 bases. The CDR3 runs to 16 residues. Per the germline V gene, CDR1 is SGHAT and CDR2 is FQNNGV. The CDR3 DNA reads as TGTGCCAGCAGCCGAGGACTAGCGGGGGGACTAAATGAGCAGTTCTTC. Its translation: CASSRGLAGGLNEQFF.

The chain recombines TRBV7-6 with TRBJ1-3; D is perhaps TRBD1 (5 bases). Germline lookup yields CDR1 SGHVS and CDR2 FNYEAQ. V gave up 5 bases and J gave up 0 bases, with 20 bases separating them. The CDR3 has 18 residues. CDR3 nucleotide sequence: TGTGCCAGCAGCCTTGGACGGACAACCCTTAGCTCTGGAAACACCATATATTTT. Translation: CASSLGRTTLSSGNTIYF.

The CDR3 reads CASSPAGQPENQPQHF. CDR3 DNA: TGTGCCAGCTCACCCGCGGGACAGCCAGAGAATCAGCCCCAGCATTTT. The rearrangement links TRBV18 to TRBJ1-5, with 7 bases matching TRBD1. Germline trimming cut 3 bases from V and 4 bases from J; bases unmatched to any gene: 9. Germline loops: CDR1 KGHSH, CDR2 LQKENI. The CDR3 is made up of 16 amino acids.

The rearrangement joins TRBV18 to TRBJ2-4, with 10 bases identical to TRBD2. The CDR3 consists of 17 residues. Trimming at V came to 4 bases and at J to 6 bases, leaving 12 bases not matched to a gene. CDR1 is KGHSH, CDR2 LQKENI, per germline. CDR3 sequence: CASSQGRSGGVRNIQYF. The CDR3 nucleotides are TGTGCCAGCTCACAAGGAAGGAGCGGGGGGGTGAGAAACATTCAGTACTTC.

The J gene is TRBJ2-3, the V gene TRBV9; TRBD2 matches at 9 bases. J lost 4 bases, V lost 0 bases, and 3 bases had no gene match. The CDR3 sequence is 15 residues long. The germline V gene has CDR1 SGDLS and CDR2 YYNGEE. The CDR3 DNA follows: TGTGCCAGCAGCGTAGGCGGGGGGGCACCAGATACGCAGTATTTT. Protein: CASSVGGGAPDTQYF.

The chain combines TRBV19 with TRBJ1-2; D not certain. This CDR3 is 14 amino acids long. The V end lost 3 bases, the J end lost 5 bases, and 13 bases lay between the germline ends. Germline CDR1 reads LNHDA; CDR2 reads SQIVND (reference sequence). CDR3 amino acids: CASSIPPSGYGYTF. The CDR3 bases are TGTGCCAGTAGTATTCCACCCTCAGGTTATGGCTACACCTTC.

This chain uses TRBV24-1 with TRBJ2-3; TRBD1 agrees at 9 bases. The CDR3 has 15 residues. Germline values: CDR1 KGHDR, CDR2 SFDVKD. V was pared by 6 bases and J by 4 bases, with 7 bases of the junction left unmatched. The CDR3 DNA follows: TGTGCCACCAGTCACGGGACAGGGAGGGCAGATACGCAGTATTTT. Translation gives CATSHGTGRADTQYF.